Below are 8 T cell receptor beta chains sequenced from a single sample in a study of identical twins. From the 5' RACE reads, TCRdb called clonotypes with MiXCR, one entry per CDR3 protein. The sample lists fewer than 550,000 distinct CDR3 sequences, roughly 15% seen once, with 0.44% in the top ten. The sample was also linked to a second study, of yellow fever vaccine responses in identical twins.

Specimen: CD4+ T cells sorted from blood. These receptors all stem from a woman under 30 in good health.

This clonotype came up a few times. The V and J genes are TRBV15 and TRBJ2-2, with 8 bases fitting TRBD2. This CDR3 has 15 residues. Germline V lookup: CDR1 LNHNV, CDR2 YYDKDF (reference sequence). Trimming removed 0 bases from V and 6 bases from J; junction bases left unmatched: 3. This chain's CDR3 is CATSRDGLAAGELFF. The CDR3 DNA reads as TGTGCCACCAGCAGAGATGGACTAGCCGCCGGGGAGCTGTTTTTT.

This chain uses TRBV19 with TRBJ2-1; D may match TRBD1 or TRBD2 (6 bases each). CDR1 and CDR2 from the germline V gene are LNHDA and SQIVND (reference sequence). V shed 1 base and J shed 7 bases, with 14 bases lying between them. The CDR3 loop spans 15 amino acids. The CDR3 DNA follows: TGTGCCAGTAGTATAGGTAGCGGAGGGGGAAATGAGCAGTTCTTC. Translated: CASSIGSGGGNEQFF. Combining the CDR3 with reference TRBV19 and TRBJ2-1 gives the whole variable domain DGGITQSPKYLFRKEGQNVTLSCEQNLNHDAMYWYRQDPGQGLRLIYYSQIVNDFQKGDIAEGYSVSREKKESFPLTVTSAQKNPTAFYLCASSIGSGGGNEQFFGPGTRLTVL.

This clonotype has only a few counts. The chain couples TRBV12-3 or TRBV12-4 to TRBJ2-7; 10 bases align to TRBD2. The CDR3 contains 14 residues. Trimming at V came to 5 bases and at J to 5 bases, leaving 6 bases not matched to a gene. Here the CDR3 DNA reads TGTGCCAGCAGTCGGACTAGCGGAGAAAACGAGCAGTACTTC. Translating gives CASSRTSGENEQYF.

This clonotype came up many times. V usage is TRBV12-3 or TRBV12-4 and J usage is TRBJ1-5; 8 nucleotides align to TRBD1. The ends lost 7 bases at V and 2 bases at J; junction bases unmatched: 10. The length of the CDR3 is 16 residues. The CDR3 DNA follows: TGTGCCAGCAACTTGGGGGCGGGACAGGGCAATCAGCCCCAGCATTTT. Its translation: CASNLGAGQGNQPQHF.

The chain employs TRBV6-5 and TRBJ2-7; D uncertain. Trimming shortened V by 2 bases and J by 4 bases, and 18 bases separated the two germline ends. Germline CDR1 reads MNHEY; CDR2 reads SVGAGI. The CDR3 sequence is 16 residues long. CDR3 protein: CASSYNNAGLGYEQYF. CDR3 in DNA: TGTGCCAGCAGTTACAACAACGCAGGTCTTGGGTACGAGCAGTACTTC.

This clonotype appeared a few times. The J gene is TRBJ2-7, the V gene TRBV27; 7 positions agree with TRBD2. The CDR3 length is 15 residues. J lost 3 bases, V lost 7 bases, and 12 bases had no gene match. CDR1 MNHEY and CDR2 SMNVEV come from the germline V gene (reference sequence). CDR3 sequence: CASNGRGGGDYEQYV. Here the CDR3 DNA reads TGTGCCAGCAACGGAAGGGGCGGGGGTGACTACGAGCAGTACGTC.

The CDR3 is CASSVGGMSQPQHF. The CDR3 bases are TGTGCCAGCAGTGTTGGGGGGATGAGTCAGCCCCAGCATTTT. The rearrangement uses TRBV2 and TRBJ1-5; D might be TRBD1 (5 bases). CDR3 size: 14 residues. With 4 bases removed from V and 6 bases from J, the gap between germline ends came to 13 bases. CDR1 SNHLY and CDR2 FYNNEI come from the germline V gene. The full variable domain, completed using reference TRBV2 and TRBJ1-5, is EPEVTQTPSHQVTQMGQEVILRCVPISNHLYFYWYRQILGQKVEFLVSFYNNEISEKSEIFDDQFSVERPDGSNFTLKIRSTKLEDSAMYFCASSVGGMSQPQHFGDGTRLSIL.

This clonotype was seen only a few times. CDR3 amino acids: CASSLFFVGLSDTGELFF. CDR3 sequence (DNA): TGTGCCAGCAGTTTGTTCTTCGTCGGCCTCAGCGACACCGGGGAGCTGTTTTTT. The chain employs TRBV6-5 and TRBJ2-2, with unresolved D. Germline V gene lookup returns CDR1 MNHEY and CDR2 SVGAGI. Trimming pared 4 bases from V and 3 bases from J, leaving 21 bases between. The CDR3 runs to 18 residues.